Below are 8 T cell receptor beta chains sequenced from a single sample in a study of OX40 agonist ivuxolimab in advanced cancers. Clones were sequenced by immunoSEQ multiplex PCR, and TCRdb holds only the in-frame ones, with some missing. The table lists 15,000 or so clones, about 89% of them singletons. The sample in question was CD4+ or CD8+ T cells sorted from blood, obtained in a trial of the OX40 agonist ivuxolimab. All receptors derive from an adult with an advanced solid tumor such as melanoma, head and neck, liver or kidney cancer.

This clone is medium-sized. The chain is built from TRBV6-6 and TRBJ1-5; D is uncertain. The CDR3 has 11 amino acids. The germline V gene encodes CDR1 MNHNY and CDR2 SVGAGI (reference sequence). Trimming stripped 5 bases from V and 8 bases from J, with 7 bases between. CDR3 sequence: CASSGGEPQHF. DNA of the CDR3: TGTGCCAGCAGTGGTGGGGAGCCCCAGCATTTT.

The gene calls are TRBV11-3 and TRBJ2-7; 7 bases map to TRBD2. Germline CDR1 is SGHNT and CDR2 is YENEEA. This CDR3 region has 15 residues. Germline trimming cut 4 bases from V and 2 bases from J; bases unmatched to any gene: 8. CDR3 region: CASSYEASGTYEQYF. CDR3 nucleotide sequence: TGTGCCAGCAGCTACGAGGCTAGCGGAACCTACGAGCAGTACTTC.

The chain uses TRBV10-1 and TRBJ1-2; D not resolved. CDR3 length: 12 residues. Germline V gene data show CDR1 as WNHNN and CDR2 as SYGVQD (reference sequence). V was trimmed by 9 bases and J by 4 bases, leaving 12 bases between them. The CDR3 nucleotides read TGCGCCAGTGAGGGCGGGAGCTATGGCTACACCTTC. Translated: CASEGGSYGYTF.

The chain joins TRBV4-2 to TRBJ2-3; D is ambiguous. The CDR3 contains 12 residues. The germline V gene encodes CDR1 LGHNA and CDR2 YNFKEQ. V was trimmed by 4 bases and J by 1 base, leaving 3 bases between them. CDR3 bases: TGTGCCAGCAGCCGGGGCACAGATACGCAGTATTTT. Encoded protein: CASSRGTDTQYF.

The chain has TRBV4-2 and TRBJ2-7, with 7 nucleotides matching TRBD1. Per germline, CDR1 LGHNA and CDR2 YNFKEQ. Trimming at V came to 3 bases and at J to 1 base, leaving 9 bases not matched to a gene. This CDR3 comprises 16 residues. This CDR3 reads CASSQTGYGGSYEQYF. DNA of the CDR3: TGTGCCAGCAGCCAGACAGGGTACGGAGGATCCTACGAGCAGTACTTC.

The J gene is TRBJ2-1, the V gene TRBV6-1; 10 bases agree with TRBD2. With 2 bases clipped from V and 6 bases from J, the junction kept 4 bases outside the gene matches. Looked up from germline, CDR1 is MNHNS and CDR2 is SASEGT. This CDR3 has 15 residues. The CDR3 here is CASSELAGAPNEQFF. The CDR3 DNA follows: TGTGCCAGCAGTGAACTAGCGGGAGCCCCCAATGAGCAGTTCTTC.

The CDR3 region has the DNA TGTGCCAGCAGTTGGCGCGTGGGGGGCCAAGAGACCCAGTACTTC. This gives the protein CASSWRVGGQETQYF. J is TRBJ2-5 and V is TRBV6-6, with a weak D call TRBD2 (6 bases). V was trimmed by 4 bases and J by 1 base, leaving 13 bases between them. Per germline, CDR1 MNHNY and CDR2 SVGAGI (reference sequence). The CDR3 spans 15 residues.

In DNA form, the CDR3 reads TGCAGCGTTGAACTGTGGAGGTCGCCAACTTACGAGCAGTACTTC. Its translation: CSVELWRSPTYEQYF. V usage is TRBV29-1 and J usage is TRBJ2-7; TRBD2 is a possible D gene (5 bases). Deletions cut 2 bases from V and 4 bases from J, with 18 bases between. The CDR3 has 15 amino acids. Germline CDR1 is SQVTM and CDR2 is ANQGSEA.